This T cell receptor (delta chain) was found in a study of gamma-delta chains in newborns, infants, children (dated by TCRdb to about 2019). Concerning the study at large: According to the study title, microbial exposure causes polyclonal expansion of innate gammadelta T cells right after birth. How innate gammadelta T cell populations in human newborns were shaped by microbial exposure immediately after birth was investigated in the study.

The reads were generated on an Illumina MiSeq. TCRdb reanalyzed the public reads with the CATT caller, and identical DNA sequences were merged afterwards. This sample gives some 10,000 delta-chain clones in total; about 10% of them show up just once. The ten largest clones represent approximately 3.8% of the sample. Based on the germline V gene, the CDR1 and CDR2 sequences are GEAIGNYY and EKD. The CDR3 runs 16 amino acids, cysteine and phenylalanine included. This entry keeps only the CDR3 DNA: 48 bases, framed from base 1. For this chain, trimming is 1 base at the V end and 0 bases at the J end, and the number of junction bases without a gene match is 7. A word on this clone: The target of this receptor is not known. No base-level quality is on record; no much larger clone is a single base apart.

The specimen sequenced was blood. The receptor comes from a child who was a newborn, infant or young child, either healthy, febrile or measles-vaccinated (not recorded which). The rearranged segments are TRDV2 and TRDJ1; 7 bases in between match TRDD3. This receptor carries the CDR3 CACDTLGGPDTDKLIF. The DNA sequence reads TGTGCCTGTGACACGCTGGGGGGCCCAGACACCGATAAACTCATCTTT.